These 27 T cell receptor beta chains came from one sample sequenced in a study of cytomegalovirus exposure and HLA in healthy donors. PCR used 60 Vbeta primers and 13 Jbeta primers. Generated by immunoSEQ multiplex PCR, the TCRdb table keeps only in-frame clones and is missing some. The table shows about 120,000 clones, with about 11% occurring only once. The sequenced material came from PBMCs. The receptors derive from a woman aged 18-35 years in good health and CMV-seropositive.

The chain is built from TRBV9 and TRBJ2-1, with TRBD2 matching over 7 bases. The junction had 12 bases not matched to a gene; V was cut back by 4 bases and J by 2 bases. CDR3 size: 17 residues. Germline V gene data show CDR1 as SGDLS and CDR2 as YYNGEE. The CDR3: CASSPGFLGGPYNEQFF. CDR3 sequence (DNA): TGTGCCAGCAGCCCCGGTTTTTTGGGAGGGCCCTACAATGAGCAGTTCTTC.

CDR3 in DNA: TGTGCCTGGAGTGCCCTAGAGACCCAGTACTTC. It specifies CAWSALETQYF. This sequence joins TRBV30 and TRBJ2-5; unclear D gene. This CDR3 spans 11 amino acids. Germline V gene lookup returns CDR1 GTSNPN and CDR2 SVGIG (reference sequence). The V end was cut by 1 base, the J end by 4 bases, with 4 bases between.

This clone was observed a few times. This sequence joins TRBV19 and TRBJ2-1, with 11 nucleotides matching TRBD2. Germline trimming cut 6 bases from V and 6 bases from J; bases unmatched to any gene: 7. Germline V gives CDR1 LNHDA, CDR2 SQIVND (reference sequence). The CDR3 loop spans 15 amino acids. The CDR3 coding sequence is TGTGCCAGTAGCACCCTAGCGGGAGGCCGCAATGAGCAGTTCTTC. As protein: CASSTLAGGRNEQFF.

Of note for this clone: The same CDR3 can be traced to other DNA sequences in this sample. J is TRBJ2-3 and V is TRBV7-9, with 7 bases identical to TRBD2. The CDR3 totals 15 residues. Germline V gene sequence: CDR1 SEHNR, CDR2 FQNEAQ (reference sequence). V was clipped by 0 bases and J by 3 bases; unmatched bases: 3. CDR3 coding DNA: TGTGCCAGCAGCTTAGCAGCGGGAACTACAGATACGCAGTATTTT. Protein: CASSLAAGTTDTQYF.

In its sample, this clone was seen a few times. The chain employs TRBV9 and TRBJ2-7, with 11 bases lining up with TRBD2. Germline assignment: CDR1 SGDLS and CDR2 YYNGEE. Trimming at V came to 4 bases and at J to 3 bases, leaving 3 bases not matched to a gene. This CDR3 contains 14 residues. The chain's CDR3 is CASSTGTSGYEQYF. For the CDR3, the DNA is TGTGCCAGCAGCACCGGGACTAGCGGCTACGAGCAGTACTTC. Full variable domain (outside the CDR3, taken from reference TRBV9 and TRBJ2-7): DSGVTQTPKHLITATGQRVTLRCSPRSGDLSVYWYQQSLDQGLQFLIQYYNGEERAKGNILERFSAQQFPDLHSELNLSSLELGDSALYFCASSTGTSGYEQYFGPGTRLTVT.

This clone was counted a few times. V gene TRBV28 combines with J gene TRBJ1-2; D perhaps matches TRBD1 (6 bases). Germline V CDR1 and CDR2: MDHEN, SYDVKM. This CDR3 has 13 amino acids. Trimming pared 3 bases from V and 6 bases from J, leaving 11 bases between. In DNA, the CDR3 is TGTGCCAGCAGTTTCGCGGCAGGGGATGGCTACACCTTC. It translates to CASSFAAGDGYTF.

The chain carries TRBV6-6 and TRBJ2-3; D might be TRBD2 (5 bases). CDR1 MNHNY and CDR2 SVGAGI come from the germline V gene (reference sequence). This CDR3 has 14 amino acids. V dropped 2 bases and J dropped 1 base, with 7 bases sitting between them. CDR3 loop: CASSYGRGTDTQYF. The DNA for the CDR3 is TGTGCCAGCAGTTACGGGCGGGGCACAGATACGCAGTATTTT.

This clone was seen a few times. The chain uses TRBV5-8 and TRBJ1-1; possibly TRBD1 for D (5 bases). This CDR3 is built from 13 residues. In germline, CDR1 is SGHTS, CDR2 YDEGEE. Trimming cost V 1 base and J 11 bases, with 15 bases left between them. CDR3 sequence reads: CASSLRHQGRAFF. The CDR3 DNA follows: TGTGCCAGCAGCTTGCGTCATCAGGGTAGGGCTTTCTTT.

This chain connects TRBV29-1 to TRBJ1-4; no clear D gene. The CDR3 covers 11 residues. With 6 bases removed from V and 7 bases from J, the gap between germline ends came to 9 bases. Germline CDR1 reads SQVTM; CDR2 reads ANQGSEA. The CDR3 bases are TGCAGCGTGGTGACACTTGAAAAACTGTTTTTT. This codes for CSVVTLEKLFF.

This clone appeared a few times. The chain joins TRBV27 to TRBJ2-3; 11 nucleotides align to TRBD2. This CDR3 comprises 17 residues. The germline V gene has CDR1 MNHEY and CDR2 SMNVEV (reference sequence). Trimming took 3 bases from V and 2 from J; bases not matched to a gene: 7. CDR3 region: CASSLRLAGGATDTQYF. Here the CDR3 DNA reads TGTGCCAGCAGTTTGCGTCTAGCGGGAGGAGCCACAGATACGCAGTATTTT.

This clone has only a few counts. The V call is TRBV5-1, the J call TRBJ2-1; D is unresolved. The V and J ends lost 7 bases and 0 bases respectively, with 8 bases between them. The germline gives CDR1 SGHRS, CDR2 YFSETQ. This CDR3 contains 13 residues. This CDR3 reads CASSSVSYNEQFF. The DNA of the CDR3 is TGCGCCAGCTCCAGTGTCTCCTACAATGAGCAGTTCTTC.

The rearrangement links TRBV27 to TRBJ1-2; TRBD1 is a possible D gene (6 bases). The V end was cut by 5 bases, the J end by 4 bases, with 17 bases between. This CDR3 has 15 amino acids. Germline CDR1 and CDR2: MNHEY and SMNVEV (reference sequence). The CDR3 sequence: CASSPIGGSAYGYTF. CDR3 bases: TGTGCCAGCAGTCCGATAGGGGGTAGCGCCTATGGCTACACCTTC.

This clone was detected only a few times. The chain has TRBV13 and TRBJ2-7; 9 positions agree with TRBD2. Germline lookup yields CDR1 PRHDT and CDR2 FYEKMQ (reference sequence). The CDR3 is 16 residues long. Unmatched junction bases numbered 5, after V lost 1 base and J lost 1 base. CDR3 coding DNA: TGTGCCAGCAGCTTAGAGGGGCGGGAGGGTTCCTACGAGCAGTACTTC. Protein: CASSLEGREGSYEQYF.

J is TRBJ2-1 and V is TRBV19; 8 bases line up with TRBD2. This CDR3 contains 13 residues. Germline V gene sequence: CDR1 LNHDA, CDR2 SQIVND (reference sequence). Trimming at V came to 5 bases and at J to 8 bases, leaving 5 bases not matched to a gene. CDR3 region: CASSDQREYEQFF. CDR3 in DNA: TGTGCCAGTAGTGACCAGCGGGAGTATGAGCAGTTCTTC. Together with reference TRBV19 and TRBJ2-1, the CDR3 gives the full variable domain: DGGITQSPKYLFRKEGQNVTLSCEQNLNHDAMYWYRQDPGQGLRLIYYSQIVNDFQKGDIAEGYSVSREKKESFPLTVTSAQKNPTAFYLCASSDQREYEQFFGPGTRLTVL.

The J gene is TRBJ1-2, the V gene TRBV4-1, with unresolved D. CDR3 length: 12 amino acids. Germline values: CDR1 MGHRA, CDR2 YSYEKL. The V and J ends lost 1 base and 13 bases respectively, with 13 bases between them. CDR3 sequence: CASSQGNPGITF. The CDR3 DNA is TGCGCCAGCAGCCAAGGAAATCCCGGGATCACCTTC.

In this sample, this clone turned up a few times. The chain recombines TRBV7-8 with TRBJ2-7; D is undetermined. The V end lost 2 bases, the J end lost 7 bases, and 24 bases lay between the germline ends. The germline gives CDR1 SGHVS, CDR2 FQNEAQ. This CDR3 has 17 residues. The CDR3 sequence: CASSLPRSDSGFREQYF. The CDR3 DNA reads TGTGCCAGCAGCTTACCCCGATCTGATTCGGGTTTCAGAGAGCAGTACTTC.

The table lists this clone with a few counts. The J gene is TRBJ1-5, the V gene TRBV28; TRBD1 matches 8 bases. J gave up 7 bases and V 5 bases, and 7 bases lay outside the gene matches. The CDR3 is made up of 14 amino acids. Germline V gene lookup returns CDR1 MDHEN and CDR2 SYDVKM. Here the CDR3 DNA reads TGTGCCAGCAGTAGGCAGGGGGCTTGGCAGCCCCAGCATTTT. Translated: CASSRQGAWQPQHF. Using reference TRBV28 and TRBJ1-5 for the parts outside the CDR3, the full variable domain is DVKVTQSSRYLVKRTGEKVFLECVQDMDHENMFWYRQDPGLGLRLIYFSYDVKMKEKGDIPEGYSVSREKKERFSLILESASTNQTSMYLCASSRQGAWQPQHFGDGTRLSIL.

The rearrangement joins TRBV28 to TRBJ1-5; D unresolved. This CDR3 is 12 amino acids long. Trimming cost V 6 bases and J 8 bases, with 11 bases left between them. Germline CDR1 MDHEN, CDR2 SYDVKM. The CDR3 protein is CASRSGPEPQHF. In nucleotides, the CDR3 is TGTGCCAGCAGAAGCGGGCCGGAGCCCCAGCATTTT.

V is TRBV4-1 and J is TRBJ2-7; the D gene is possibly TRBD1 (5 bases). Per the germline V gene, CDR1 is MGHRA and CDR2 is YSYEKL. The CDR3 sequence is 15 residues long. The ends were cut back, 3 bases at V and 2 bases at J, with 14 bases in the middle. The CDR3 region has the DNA TGCGCCAGCAGCCAGGGGCAGGCAGAAACCTACGAGCAGTACTTC. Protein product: CASSQGQAETYEQYF.

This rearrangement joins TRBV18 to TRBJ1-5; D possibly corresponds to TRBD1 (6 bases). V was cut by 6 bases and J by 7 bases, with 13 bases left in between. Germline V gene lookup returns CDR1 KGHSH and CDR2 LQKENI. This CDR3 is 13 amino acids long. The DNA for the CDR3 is TGTGCCAGCTCTCCAATAGACAGGCAGCCCCAGCATTTT. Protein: CASSPIDRQPQHF. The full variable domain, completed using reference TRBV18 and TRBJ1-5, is NAGVMQNPRHLVRRRGQEARLRCSPMKGHSHVYWYRQLPEEGLKFMVYLQKENIIDESGMPKERFSAEFPKEGPSILRIQQVVRGDSAAYFCASSPIDRQPQHFGDGTRLSIL.

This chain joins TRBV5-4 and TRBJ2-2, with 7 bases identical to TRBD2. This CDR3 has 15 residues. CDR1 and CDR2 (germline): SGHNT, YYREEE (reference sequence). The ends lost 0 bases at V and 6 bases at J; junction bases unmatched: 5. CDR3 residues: CASSLGGRAPGELFF. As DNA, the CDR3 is TGTGCCAGCAGCTTGGGAGGGAGGGCCCCCGGGGAGCTGTTTTTT.

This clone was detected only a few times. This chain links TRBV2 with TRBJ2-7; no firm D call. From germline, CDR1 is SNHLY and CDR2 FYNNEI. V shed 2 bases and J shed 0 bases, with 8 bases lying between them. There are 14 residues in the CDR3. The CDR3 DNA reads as TGTGCCAGCAGTGAACACTATAGCTCCTACGAGCAGTACTTC. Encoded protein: CASSEHYSSYEQYF.

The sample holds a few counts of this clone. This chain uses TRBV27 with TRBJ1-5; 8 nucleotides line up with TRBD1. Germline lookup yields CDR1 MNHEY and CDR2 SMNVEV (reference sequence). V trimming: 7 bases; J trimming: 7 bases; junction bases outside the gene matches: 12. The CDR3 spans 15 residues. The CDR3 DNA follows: TGTGCCAGCACTCGGTCGGGACAGGTATCCCAGCCCCAGCATTTT. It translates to CASTRSGQVSQPQHF.

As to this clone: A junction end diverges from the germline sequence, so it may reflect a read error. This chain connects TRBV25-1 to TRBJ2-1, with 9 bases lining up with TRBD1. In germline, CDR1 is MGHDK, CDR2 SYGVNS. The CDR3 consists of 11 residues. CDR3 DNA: TGTGCCAGCAGTCCCGGGACAGGGCATATCTTC. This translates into CASSPGTGHIF.

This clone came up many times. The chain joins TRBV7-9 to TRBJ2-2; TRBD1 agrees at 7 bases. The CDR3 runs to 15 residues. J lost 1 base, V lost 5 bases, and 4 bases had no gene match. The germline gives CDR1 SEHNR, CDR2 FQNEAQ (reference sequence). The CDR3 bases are TGTGCCAGCAGCCCTTGGACAGGGAACACCGGGGAGCTGTTTTTT. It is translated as CASSPWTGNTGELFF.

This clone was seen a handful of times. This CDR3 is CSVETVSYEQYF. For the CDR3, the DNA is TGCAGCGTTGAAACAGTTTCCTACGAGCAGTACTTC. The rearrangement joins TRBV29-1 to TRBJ2-7; D is uncertain. The V end lost 2 bases, the J end lost 1 base, and 6 bases lay between the germline ends. The CDR3 extends over 12 amino acids. Germline lookup yields CDR1 SQVTM and CDR2 ANQGSEA.

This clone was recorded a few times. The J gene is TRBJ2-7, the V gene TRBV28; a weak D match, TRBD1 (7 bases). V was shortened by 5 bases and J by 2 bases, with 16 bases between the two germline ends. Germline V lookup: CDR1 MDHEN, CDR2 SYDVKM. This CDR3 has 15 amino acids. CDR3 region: CASSPLDREAYEQYF. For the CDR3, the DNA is TGTGCCAGCAGTCCACTCGACAGGGAGGCCTACGAGCAGTACTTC.